The clone carrying this TCR beta chain was seen at least ten times. The antigen is not known. Germline V CDR1 and CDR2: SEHNR, FQNEAQ (reference sequence). J lost 0 bases, V lost 5 bases, and 8 bases had no gene match. CDR3 length equals 16 residues. This record belongs to a study of T cells in Graves' hyperthyroidism and ophthalmopathy. As for the study in general: Peripheral blood was acquired at first diagnosis, ahead of any therapy whatsoever.

Regarding the study as a whole: Most clonotypes expanded in thyroid above 0.001 were likewise present in blood.

Authors of the study amplified TCR beta CDR3 regions from RNA transcripts. HTBI primers were used for first-round RT-PCR of the TCR CDR3. Each CDR3 protein gets one entry after TCRdb re-called the multiplex PCR reads with MiXCR. The data show approximately 430,000 distinct CDR3 sequences, about 14% seen once. The origin of this receptor is a man aged 18 to 30 with Graves' ophthalmopathy. The chain couples TRBV7-9 to TRBJ2-3; TRBD1 agrees at 7 bases. The sample comprised blood. CDR3 DNA: TGTGCCAGCAGCGAACGGGACAGCCGGAGCACAGATACGCAGTATTTT. Residues: CASSERDSRSTDTQYF.